This TCR beta chain originates from a study of siplizumab effects on memory and regulatory T cells. Regarding the study as a whole: No functional test confirmed suppression by proliferating siplizumab-culture Tregs. A mean of roughly 68% of mappable alloreactive CD4+ clones were Treg-derived with siplizumab, compared with about 27% in controls. Both greater diversity than memory cells and a major contribution to the alloresponse seemed to characterize naive T cells.

Comments on this clone: Its antigen is currently unknown.

The assay covered 95,000 to 100,000 TCR templates per sample. Profiling relied on immunoSEQ multiplex PCR, and the TCRdb table lists in-frame clones only, not all of them. This table has 100,000 or so clones, over 90% appearing once. J lost 9 bases, V lost 0 bases, and 8 bases had no gene match. The CDR3 is 15 amino acids. Per the germline V gene, CDR1 is SGDLS and CDR2 is YYNGEE. The chain is built from TRBV9 and TRBJ2-1, with TRBD2 matching 8 bases. The TCR sequence derives from a human donor in good health. The specimen was non-Treg CD4+ T cells sorted from blood. CDR3 nucleotides: TGTGCCAGCAGCGTAGTCCCGGGAGGGCCTGGTGAGCAGTTCTTC. Translating gives CASSVVPGGPGEQFF.